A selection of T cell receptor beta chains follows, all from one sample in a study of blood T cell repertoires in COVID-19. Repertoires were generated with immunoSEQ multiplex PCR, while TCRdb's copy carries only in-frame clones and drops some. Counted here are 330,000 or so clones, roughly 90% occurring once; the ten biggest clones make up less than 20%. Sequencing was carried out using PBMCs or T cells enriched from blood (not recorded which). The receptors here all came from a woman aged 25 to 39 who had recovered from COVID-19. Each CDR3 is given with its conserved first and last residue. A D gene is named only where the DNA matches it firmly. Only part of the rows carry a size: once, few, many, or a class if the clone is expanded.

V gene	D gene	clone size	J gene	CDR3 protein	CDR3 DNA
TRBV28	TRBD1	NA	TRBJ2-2	CASSRDRGQGTGELFF	TGTGCCAGCAGTAGGGACAGGGGGCAGGGAACCGGGGAGCTGTTTTTT
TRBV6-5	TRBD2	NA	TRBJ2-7	CATATSGINEQYF	TGTGCCACCGCGACTAGCGGGATCAACGAGCAGTACTTC
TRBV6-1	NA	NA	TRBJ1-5	CASSESGLGNQPQHF	TGTGCCAGCAGTGAAAGCGGGCTTGGCAATCAGCCCCAGCATTTT
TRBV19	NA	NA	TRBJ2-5	CASKGGVQETQYF	TGTGCCAGTAAGGGGGGGGTTCAAGAGACCCAGTACTTC
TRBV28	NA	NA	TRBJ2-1	CASSSSQGRVDEQFF	TGTGCCAGCAGTTCCTCACAGGGCAGAGTGGATGAGCAGTTCTTC
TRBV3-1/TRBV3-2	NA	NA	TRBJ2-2	CASSQDLSSRGPGELFF	TGTGCCAGCAGCCAAGATCTATCGTCCAGGGGCCCCGGGGAGCTGTTTTTT
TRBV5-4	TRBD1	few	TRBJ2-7	CASSSRQGNYEQYF	TGTGCCAGCAGCTCCCGACAGGGGAACTACGAGCAGTACTTC
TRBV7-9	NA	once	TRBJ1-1	CASSLEEGVNTEAFF	TGTGCCAGCAGCTTAGAAGAGGGAGTGAATACTGAAGCTTTCTTT
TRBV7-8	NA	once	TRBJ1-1	CASSLAPRTEAFF	TGTGCCAGCAGCTTAGCCCCGAGGACTGAAGCTTTCTTT
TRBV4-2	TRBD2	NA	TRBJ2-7	CASSQEIGGRGEQYF	TGTGCCAGCAGCCAAGAGATCGGGGGGAGAGGGGAGCAGTACTTC
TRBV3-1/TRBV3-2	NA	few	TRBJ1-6	CASSQVQGGSPLHF	TGTGCCAGCAGCCAAGTACAGGGCGGTTCACCCCTCCACTTT
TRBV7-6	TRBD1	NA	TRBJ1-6	CASSPTDRVYNSPLHF	TGTGCCAGCAGCCCGACCGACAGGGTGTATAATTCACCCCTCCACTTT
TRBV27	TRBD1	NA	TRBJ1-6	CASSFTQGQLLHF	TGTGCCAGCAGTTTCACACAGGGGCAGTTGCTCCACTTT
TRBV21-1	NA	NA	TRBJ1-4	CASSKWGSDRLEKLFF	TGTGCCAGCAGCAAATGGGGTTCGGACAGGTTAGAAAAACTGTTTTTT
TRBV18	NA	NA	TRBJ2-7	CASSPPQGYEQYF	TGTGCCAGCTCACCACCTCAGGGCTACGAGCAGTACTTC
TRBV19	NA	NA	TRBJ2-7	CASSIGQGYEQYF	TGTGCCAGTAGTATTGGGCAGGGCTACGAGCAGTACTTC
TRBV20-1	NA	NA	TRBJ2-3	CSASPQAGDTQYF	TGCAGTGCTAGTCCCCAAGCGGGAGATACGCAGTATTTT
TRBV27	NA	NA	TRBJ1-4	CATRQFLWGHVNEKLFF	TGTGCCACCCGACAATTTCTTTGGGGGCACGTTAATGAAAAACTGTTTTTT
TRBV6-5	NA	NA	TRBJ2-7	CASSRLLGSYEQYF	TGTGCCAGCAGTAGGCTCCTCGGGTCCTACGAGCAGTACTTC
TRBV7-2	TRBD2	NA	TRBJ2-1	CASSPRGGSEYDEQFF	TGTGCCAGCAGCCCGCGGGGGGGCTCAGAATACGATGAGCAGTTCTTC
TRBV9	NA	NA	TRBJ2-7	CASSVGGQRVEQYF	TGTGCCAGCAGCGTTGGGGGCCAGAGGGTCGAGCAGTACTTC
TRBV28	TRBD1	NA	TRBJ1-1	CASSLRQGEAFF	TGTGCCAGCAGTTTAAGACAGGGTGAAGCTTTCTTT
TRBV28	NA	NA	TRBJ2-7	CASTSERLYEQYF	TGTGCCAGCACCTCGGAGCGTCTTTACGAGCAGTACTTC
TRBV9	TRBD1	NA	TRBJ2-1	CASSVGLPGTGGYNEQFF	TGTGCCAGCAGCGTAGGACTTCCAGGGACAGGGGGTTACAATGAGCAGTTCTTC
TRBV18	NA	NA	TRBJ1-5	CASSSYSNQPQHF	TGTGCCAGCTCCAGTTATAGCAATCAGCCCCAGCATTTT
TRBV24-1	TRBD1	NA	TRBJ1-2	CATSPSRTGGNYGYTF	TGTGCCACCAGTCCTTCCCGGACAGGGGGCAACTATGGCTACACCTTC
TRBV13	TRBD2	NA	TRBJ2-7	CASSLRTSGSKQYF	TGTGCCAGCAGCTTACGGACTAGCGGGAGTAAGCAGTACTTC
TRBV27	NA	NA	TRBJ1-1	CASSLLSSNTEAFF	TGTGCCAGCAGTTTACTCTCCTCCAACACTGAAGCTTTCTTT
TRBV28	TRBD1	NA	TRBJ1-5	CASSAWDRGLYSNQPQHF	TGTGCCAGCAGCGCTTGGGACAGGGGGTTGTATAGCAATCAGCCCCAGCATTTT
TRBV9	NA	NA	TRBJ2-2	CASSVGLRDWDTGELFF	TGTGCCAGCAGCGTAGGACTCCGGGACTGGGACACCGGGGAGCTGTTTTTT
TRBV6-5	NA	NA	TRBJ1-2	CASSYSRQVLIGYTF	TGTGCCAGCAGTTACTCGAGACAGGTCTTAATCGGCTACACCTTC